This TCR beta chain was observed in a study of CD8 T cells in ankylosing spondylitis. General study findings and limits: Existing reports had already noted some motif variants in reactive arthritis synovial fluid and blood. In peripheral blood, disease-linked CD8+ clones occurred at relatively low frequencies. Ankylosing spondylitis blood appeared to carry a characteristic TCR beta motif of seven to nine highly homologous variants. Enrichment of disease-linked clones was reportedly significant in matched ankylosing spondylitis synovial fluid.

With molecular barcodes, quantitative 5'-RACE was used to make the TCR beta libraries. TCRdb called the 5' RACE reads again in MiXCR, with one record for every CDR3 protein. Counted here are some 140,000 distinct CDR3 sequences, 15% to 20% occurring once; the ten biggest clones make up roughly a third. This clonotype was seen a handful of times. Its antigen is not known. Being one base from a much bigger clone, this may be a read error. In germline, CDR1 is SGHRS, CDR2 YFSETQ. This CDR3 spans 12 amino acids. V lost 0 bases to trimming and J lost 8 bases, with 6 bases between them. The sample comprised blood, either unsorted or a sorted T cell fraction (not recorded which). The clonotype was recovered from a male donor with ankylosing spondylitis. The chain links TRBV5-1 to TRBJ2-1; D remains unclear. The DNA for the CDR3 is TGCGCCAGCAGCTTGGTGGGCTATGAGCAGTTCTTC. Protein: CASSLVGYEQFF.